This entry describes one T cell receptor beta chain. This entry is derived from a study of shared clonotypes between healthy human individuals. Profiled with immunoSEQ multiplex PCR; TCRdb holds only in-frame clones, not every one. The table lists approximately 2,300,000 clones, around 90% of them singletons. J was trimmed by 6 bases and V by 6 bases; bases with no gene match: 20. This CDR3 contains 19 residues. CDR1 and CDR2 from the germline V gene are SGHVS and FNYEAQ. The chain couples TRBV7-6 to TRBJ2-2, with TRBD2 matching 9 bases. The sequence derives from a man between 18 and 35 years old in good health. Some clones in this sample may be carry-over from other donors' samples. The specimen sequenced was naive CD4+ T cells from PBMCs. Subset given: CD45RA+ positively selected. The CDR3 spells CASRPLAGAPRPSAGELFF. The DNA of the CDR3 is TGTGCCAGCAGGCCCTTAGCGGGAGCCCCGCGGCCCAGCGCCGGGGAGCTGTTTTTT.